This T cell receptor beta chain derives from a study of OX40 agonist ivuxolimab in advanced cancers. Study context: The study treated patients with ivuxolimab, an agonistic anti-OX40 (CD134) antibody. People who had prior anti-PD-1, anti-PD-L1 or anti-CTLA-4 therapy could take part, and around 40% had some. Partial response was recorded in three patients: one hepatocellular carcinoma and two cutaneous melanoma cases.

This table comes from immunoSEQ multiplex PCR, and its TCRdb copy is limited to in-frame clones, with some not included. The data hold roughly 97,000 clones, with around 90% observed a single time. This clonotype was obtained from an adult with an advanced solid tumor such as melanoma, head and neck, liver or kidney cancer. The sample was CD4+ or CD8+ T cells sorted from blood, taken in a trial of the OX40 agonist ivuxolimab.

The CDR3 region has the DNA TGCGCCAGCAGCCAAGAATTAGGGACAGGCAACACCTACGAGCAGTACTTC. Translation gives CASSQELGTGNTYEQYF. The J gene is TRBJ2-7, the V gene TRBV4-3; 8 nucleotides line up with TRBD1. Trimming took 0 bases from V and 2 from J; bases not matched to a gene: 9. This CDR3 contains 17 residues. Looked up from germline, CDR1 is LGHNA and CDR2 is YSLEER.